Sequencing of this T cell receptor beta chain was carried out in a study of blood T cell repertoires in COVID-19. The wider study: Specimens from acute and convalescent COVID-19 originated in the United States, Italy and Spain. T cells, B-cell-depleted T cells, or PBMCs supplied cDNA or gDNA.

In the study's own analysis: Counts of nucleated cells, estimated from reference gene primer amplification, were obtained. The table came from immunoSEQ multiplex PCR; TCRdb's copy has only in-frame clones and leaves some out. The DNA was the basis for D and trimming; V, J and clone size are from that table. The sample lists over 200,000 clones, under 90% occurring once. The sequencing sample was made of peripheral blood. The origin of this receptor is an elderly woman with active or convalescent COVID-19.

The CDR3 region is CASMGQGTTYNSPLHF. The CDR3, as DNA: TGTGCCAGCATGGGACAGGGGACAACCTATAATTCACCCCTCCACTTT. The chain joins TRBV6-4 to TRBJ1-6; 10 bases are shared with TRBD1. The junction had 5 bases not matched to a gene; V was cut back by 7 bases and J by 2 bases. Germline CDR1 reads MRHNA; CDR2 reads SNTAGT. The CDR3 loop spans 16 amino acids.